This T cell receptor beta chain derives from a study of T cell changes during pregnancy in multiple sclerosis (dated by TCRdb to about 2019). Broadly, across the study: The study examined how the T cell repertoire changed over the course of pregnancy in women with multiple sclerosis.

The library came from the immunoSEQ multiplex PCR assay. The source is immuneACCESS, and TCRdb retained only in-frame sequences with V and J called. Part of the clones is not carried over; for the studies checked, unresolved V genes explain less than half of this, and the remainder is unexplained. This sample has roughly 38,000 clones in its table, and 90% to 95% of those were observed once. The ten top clones hold 7.5% to 10% of the sample. Details on this clone: Its antigen is not yet known. The input lacks base qualities; no much larger clone sits a single base away.

V has 5 bases trimmed and J has 5 bases trimmed; junction bases matching no gene number 10. The CDR3 numbers 15 residues from cysteine through phenylalanine. Only the CDR3 DNA stays, 45 bases, in frame from base 1. The germline V gene (reference sequence) specifies SEHNR as CDR1 and FQNEAQ as CDR2. The receptor chain draws on TRBV7-9 and TRBJ2-7; 9 middle bases align to TRBD1. The material was CD8+ T cells from peripheral blood mononuclear cells, obtained in the third trimester of pregnancy. The sequence was obtained from a female donor with multiple sclerosis, enrolled in a pregnancy study. DNA sequence: TGTGCCAGCAGCCAAACCGGGACAGGGCCGGACGAGCAGTACTTC. Translation gives CASSQTGTGPDEQYF. The full variable domain, with segments outside the CDR3 supplied by the reference TRBV7-9 and TRBJ2-7 proteins, appears as DTGVSQNPRHKITKRGQNVTFRCDPISEHNRLYWYRQTLGQGPEFLTYFQNEAQLEKSRLLSDRFSAERPKGSFSTLEIQRTEQGDSAMYLCASSQTGTGPDEQYFGPGTRLTVT.